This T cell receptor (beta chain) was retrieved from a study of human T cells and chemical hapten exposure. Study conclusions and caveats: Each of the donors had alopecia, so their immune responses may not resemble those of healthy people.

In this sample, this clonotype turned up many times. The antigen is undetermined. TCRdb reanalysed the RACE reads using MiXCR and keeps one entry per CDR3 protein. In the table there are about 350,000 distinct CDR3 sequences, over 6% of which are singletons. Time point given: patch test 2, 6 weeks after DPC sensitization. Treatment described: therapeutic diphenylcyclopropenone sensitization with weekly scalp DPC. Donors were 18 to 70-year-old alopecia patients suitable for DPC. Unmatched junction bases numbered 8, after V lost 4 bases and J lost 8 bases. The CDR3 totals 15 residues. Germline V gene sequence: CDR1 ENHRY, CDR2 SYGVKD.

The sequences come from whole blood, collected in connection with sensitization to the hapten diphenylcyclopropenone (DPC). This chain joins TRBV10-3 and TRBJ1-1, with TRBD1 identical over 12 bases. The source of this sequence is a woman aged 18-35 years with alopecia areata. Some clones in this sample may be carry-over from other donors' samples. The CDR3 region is CAISVSGTGGEEAFF. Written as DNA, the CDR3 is TGTGCCATCAGTGTTTCCGGGACAGGGGGCGAAGAAGCTTTCTTT.